This T cell receptor (beta chain) was observed in a study of T cell responses to AZD1222 COVID-19 vaccine. Overall study results and limits: White British donors predominated, females outnumbered males, and clonal diversity was possibly underestimated.

Germline V gives CDR1 SQVTM, CDR2 ANQGSEA. V was cut by 4 bases and J by 12 bases, with 12 bases left in between. The CDR3 length is 10 residues. As to this clone: Its specificity is not known.

Sequencing was performed with immunoSEQ multiplex PCR; in TCRdb, only in-frame clones are kept and a portion is missing. Among 100,000 or so clones, about 86% were seen once, and the ten largest hold more than 1.2%. The receptor comes from an adult in good health. The chain combines TRBV29-1 with TRBJ1-1; a weak D match, TRBD1 (5 bases). The input for sequencing was peripheral blood, taken on day 0 of AZD1222 vaccination. The CDR3 reads CSVVEGRSFF. CDR3 DNA: TGCAGCGTTGTAGAGGGGAGATCTTTCTTT.